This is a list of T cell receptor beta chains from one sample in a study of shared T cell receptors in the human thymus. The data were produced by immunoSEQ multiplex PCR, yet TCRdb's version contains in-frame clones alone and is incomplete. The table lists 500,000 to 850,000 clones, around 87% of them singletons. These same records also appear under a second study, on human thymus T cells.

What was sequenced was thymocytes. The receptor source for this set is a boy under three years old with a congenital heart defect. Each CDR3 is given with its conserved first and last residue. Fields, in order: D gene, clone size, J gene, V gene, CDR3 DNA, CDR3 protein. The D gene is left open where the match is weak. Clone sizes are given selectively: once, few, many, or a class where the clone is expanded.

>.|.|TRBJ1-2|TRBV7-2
TGTGCCAGCAGCCCCCTTAGTCGCAACTATGGCTACACCTTC
CASSPLSRNYGYTF
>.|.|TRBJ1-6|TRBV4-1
TGCGCCAGCAGCCAAGAAGTCGAGGGGGTAAGCTCCTATAATTCCCCCCTCCACTTT
CASSQEVEGVSSYNSPLHF
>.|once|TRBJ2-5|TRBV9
TGTGCCAGCAGCGTAGCAACGGGAGTAGGGACGGAGACCCAGTACTTC
CASSVATGVGTETQYF
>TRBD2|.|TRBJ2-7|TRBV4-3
TGCGCCAGCAGCCCTTCGAGACTAGCGGGAGGCTCCTACGAGCAGTACTTC
CASSPSRLAGGSYEQYF
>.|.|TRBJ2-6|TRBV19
TGTGCCAGTAGTATTTTCCCCAGGGGCTCTGGGGCCAACGTCCTGACTTTC
CASSIFPRGSGANVLTF
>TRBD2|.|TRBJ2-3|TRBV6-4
TGTGCCAGCAGTGAGACCGGGACTAGCGGTGACTCTAGCACAGATACGCAGTATTTT
CASSETGTSGDSSTDTQYF
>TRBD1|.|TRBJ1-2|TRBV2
TGTGCCAGCAGCCAACGCCCGACAGGGGGGTATGGCTACACCTTC
CASSQRPTGGYGYTF
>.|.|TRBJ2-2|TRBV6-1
TGTGCCAGCAGTGGTGGCACGAACACCGGGGAGCTGTTTTTT
CASSGGTNTGELFF
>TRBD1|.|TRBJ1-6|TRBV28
TGTGCCAGCAGTCTGACAACTTCCGGGACAGACCTAGGGGCCCTCCACTTT
CASSLTTSGTDLGALHF
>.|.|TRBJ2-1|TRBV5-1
TGCGCCAGCAGCTTGCGGGAAAGCTCCTACAATGAGCAGTTCTTC
CASSLRESSYNEQFF
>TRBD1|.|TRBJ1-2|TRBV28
TGTGCCAGCAGCCCCCCCCACAGGGGAGATGTTGGCTACACCTTC
CASSPPHRGDVGYTF
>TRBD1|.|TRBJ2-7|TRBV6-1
TGTGCCAGCAGTACGACAGGGGCCCACGAGCAGTACTTC
CASSTTGAHEQYF
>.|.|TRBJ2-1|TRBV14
TGTGCCAGCAGCCGCGACTTGAACAATGAGCAGTTCTTC
CASSRDLNNEQFF
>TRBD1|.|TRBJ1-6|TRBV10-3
TGTGCCATCAGCCGGGACAGTAATTCCCCCCTCCACTTT
CAISRDSNSPLHF
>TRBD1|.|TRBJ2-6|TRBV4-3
TGCGCCAGCAGCCGGACAGGGGACTCTGGGGCCAACGTCCTGACTTTC
CASSRTGDSGANVLTF
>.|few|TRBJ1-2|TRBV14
TGTGCCAGCAGCCAAGACTACTATGGCTACACCTTC
CASSQDYYGYTF
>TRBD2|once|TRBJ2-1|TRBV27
TGTGCCAGCAGTTTCCCCGGACTAGCGGGGGGTAGCTCCTACAATGAGCAGTTCTTC
CASSFPGLAGGSSYNEQFF
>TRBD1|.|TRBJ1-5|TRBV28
TGTGCCAGCACGGAGGACAGGGGGGTTTGGTTCAATCAGCCCCAGCATTTT
CASTEDRGVWFNQPQHF
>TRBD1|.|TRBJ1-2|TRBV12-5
TGTGCTAGTGGTTTGGAAAAGGAGGGGGCGCGCTATGGCTACACCTTC
CASGLEKEGARYGYTF
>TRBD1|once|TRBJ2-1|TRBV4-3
TGCGCCAGCAGCCAAGTAATGGGAGGCAGGGGGCCGTACAATGAGCAGTTCTTC
CASSQVMGGRGPYNEQFF
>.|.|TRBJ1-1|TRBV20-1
TGCAGTCCTTTAATGAACACTGAAGCTTTCTTT
CSPLMNTEAFF
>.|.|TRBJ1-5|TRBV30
TGTGCCTGGAGTGACCGACTAAGTGGCGGGCCCCAGCATTTT
CAWSDRLSGGPQHF
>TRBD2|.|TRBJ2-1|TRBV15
TGTGCCACCAGCAGAGATCATTACCTAGCGGGGGCGAACGTCTACAATGAGCAGTTCTTC
CATSRDHYLAGANVYNEQFF
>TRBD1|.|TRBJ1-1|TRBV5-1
TGCGCCAGCAGCCCCCGGGGCCGACAGGGGATCACTGAAGCTTTCTTT
CASSPRGRQGITEAFF
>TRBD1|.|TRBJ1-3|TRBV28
TGTGCCAGCAGTTTGAGACGAGAACAGGGGGCTTATGGAAACACCATATATTTT
CASSLRREQGAYGNTIYF
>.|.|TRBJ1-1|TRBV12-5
TGTGCTAGTGGTTTGCGGGATCGGGCGAACACTGAAGCTTTCTTT
CASGLRDRANTEAFF
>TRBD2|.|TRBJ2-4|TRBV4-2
TGTGCCAGCAGCCAAGATAGCGGGGATGAAAACATTCAGTACTTC
CASSQDSGDENIQYF
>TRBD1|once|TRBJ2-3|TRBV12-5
TGTGCTAGTGGTTATAGGGGGACAGACCAATTGGGCACCGCAGATACGCAGTATTTT
CASGYRGTDQLGTADTQYF